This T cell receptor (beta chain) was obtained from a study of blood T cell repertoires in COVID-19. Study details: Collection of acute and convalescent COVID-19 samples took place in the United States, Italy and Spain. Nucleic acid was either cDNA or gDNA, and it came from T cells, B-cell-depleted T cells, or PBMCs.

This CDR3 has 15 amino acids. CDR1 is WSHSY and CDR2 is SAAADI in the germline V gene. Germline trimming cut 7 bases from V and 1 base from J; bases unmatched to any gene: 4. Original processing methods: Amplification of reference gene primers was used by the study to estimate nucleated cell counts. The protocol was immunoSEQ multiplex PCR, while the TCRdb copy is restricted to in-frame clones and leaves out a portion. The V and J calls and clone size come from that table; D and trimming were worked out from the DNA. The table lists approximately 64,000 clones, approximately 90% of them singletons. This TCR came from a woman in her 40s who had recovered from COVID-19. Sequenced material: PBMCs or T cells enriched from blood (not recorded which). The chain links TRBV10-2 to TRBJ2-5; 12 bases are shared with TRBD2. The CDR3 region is CASNGLAGFQETQYF. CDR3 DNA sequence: TGCGCCAGCAACGGACTAGCGGGGTTCCAAGAGACCCAGTACTTC.